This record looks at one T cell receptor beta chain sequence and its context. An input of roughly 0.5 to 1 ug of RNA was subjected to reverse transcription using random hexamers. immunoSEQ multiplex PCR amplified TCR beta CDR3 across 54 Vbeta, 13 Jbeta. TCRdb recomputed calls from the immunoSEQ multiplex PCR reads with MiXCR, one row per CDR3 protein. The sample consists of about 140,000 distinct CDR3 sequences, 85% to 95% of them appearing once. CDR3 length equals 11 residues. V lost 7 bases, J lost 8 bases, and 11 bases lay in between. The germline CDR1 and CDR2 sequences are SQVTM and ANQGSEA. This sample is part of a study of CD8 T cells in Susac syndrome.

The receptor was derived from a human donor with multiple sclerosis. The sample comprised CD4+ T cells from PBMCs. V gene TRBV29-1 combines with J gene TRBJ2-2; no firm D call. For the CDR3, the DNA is TGCAGCGCCCGAGCCGGGGGGGAGCTGTTTTTT. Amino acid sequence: CSARAGGELFF.